Each of the 5 T cell receptor beta chains below was sequenced from the same sample in a study of T cells after yellow fever vaccination (dated by TCRdb to between 2018 and 2021). Library generation was performed with 5' RACE. Sequenced on an Illumina NovaSeq 6000. The public reads were quality trimmed at Q25 with fastp and then assembled into clones with MiXCR by TCRdb, keeping productive beta chains. Each CDR3 protein appears once, grouped with its most common genes and DNA. The sample profile shows 340,000 or so distinct CDR3 sequences; around 13% of them were found once. The ten largest clones represent roughly 3% of the sample. The treatment or condition tag for this specimen amounts to: live attenuated yellow fever vaccine strain. Source: CD4+ T cells sorted from PBMCs, taken 15 days after the yellow fever booster vaccination. The receptors were sampled from a man younger than 35 who received the YFV17D yellow fever vaccine.

The chain has TRBV20-1 and TRBJ2-2; 11 bases agree with TRBD2. CDR1 DFQATT and CDR2 SNEGSKA come from the germline V gene (reference sequence). With 7 bases clipped from V and 5 bases from J, the junction kept 0 bases outside the gene matches. The CDR3 length is 12 residues. CDR3 nucleotide sequence: TGCAGTGGACTAGCGGGGACCGGGGAGCTGTTTTTT. Translation gives CSGLAGTGELFF.

This clonotype was found a few times. Germline and junction disagree at one end, which may indicate a read error. The chain carries TRBV3-1 and TRBJ2-5; 14 bases are a match to TRBD2. CDR3 length equals 13 residues. The germline V gene has CDR1 LGHDT and CDR2 YNNKEL (reference sequence). This CDR3 is CASSQTGLAGVSF. The CDR3 DNA is TGTGCCAGCAGCCAAACGGGACTAGCGGGGGTGTCTTTC.

The chain links TRBV10-3 to TRBJ1-1; tentative D call: TRBD1 (5 bases). With 7 bases removed from V and 1 base from J, the gap between germline ends came to 10 bases. The CDR3 is made up of 13 amino acids. Per the germline V gene, CDR1 is ENHRY and CDR2 is SYGVKD. CDR3 coding DNA: TGTGCCATCATGGTCAGGGAGAACACTGAAGCTTTCTTT. It is translated as CAIMVRENTEAFF.

Only a few counts were recorded for this clonotype. The chain combines TRBV6-2 or TRBV6-3 with TRBJ2-1, with TRBD1 as a possible D gene (5 bases). This CDR3 contains 15 residues. Germline V gene data show CDR1 as MNHEY and CDR2 as SVGEGT. Trimming stripped 7 bases from V and 9 bases from J, with 22 bases between. CDR3 sequence reads: CASKQDPVRRGEQFF. Written as DNA, the CDR3 is TGTGCCAGCAAACAGGATCCCGTTCGGCGTGGTGAGCAGTTCTTC.

The gene calls are TRBV6-5 and TRBJ2-5, with D maybe TRBD2 (7 bases). The V end was cut by 0 bases, the J end by 4 bases, with 15 bases between. Germline V gene data show CDR1 as MNHEY and CDR2 as SVGAGI. This CDR3 has 16 residues. The DNA of the CDR3 is TGTGCCAGCAGTTACTCCCCCTTCGGGGGGCGAGAGACCCAGTACTTC. Its translation: CASSYSPFGGRETQYF.